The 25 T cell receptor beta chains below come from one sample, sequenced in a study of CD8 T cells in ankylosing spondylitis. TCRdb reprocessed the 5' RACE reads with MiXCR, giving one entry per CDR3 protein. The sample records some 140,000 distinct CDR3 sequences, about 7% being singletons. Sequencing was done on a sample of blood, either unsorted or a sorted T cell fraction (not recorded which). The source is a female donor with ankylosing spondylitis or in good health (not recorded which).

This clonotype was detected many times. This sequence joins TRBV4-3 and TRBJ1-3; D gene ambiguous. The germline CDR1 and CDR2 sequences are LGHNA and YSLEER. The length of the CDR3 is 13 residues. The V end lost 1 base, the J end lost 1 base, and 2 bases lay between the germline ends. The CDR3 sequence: CASSQGSGNTIYF. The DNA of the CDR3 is TGCGCCAGCAGCCAAGGTTCTGGAAACACCATATATTTT.

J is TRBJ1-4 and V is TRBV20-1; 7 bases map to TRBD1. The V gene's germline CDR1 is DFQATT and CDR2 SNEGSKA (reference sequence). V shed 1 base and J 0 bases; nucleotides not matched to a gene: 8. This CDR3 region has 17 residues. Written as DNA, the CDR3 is TGCAGTGCTAGAGGTGCCGGGACAGTAGCAACTAATGAAAAACTGTTTTTT. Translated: CSARGAGTVATNEKLFF.

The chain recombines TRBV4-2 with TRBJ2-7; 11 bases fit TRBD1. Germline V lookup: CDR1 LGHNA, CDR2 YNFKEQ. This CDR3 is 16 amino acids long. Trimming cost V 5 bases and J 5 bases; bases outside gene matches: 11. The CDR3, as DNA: TGTGCCAGCAGCAACTCGGACAGGGGGCTCTCGGACGAGCAGTACTTC. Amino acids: CASSNSDRGLSDEQYF.

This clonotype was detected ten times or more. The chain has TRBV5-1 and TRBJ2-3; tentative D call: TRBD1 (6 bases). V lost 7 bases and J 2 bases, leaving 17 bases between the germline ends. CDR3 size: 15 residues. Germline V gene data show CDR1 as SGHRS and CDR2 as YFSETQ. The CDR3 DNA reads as TGCGCCAGCGACGGTACAGGGACATCCACAGATACGCAGTATTTT. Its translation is CASDGTGTSTDTQYF.

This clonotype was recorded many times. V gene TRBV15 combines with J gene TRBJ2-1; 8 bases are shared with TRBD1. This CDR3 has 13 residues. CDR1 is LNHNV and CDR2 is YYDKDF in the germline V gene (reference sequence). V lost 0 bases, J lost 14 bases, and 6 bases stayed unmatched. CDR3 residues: CATSRDRTGTKFF. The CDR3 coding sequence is TGTGCCACCAGCAGAGATCGGACAGGGACGAAGTTCTTC.

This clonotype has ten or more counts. The CDR3 here is CACRGGSYGYTF. CDR3 DNA sequence: TGTGCCTGCCGCGGAGGGAGCTATGGCTACACCTTC. The chain is built from TRBV30 and TRBJ1-2; no reliable D call. The germline CDR1 and CDR2 sequences are GTSNPN and SVGIG (reference sequence). The CDR3 has 12 residues. V gave up 6 bases and J gave up 4 bases, with 12 bases separating them. Filled out from reference TRBV30 and TRBJ1-2, the complete variable domain reads SQTIHQWPATLVQPVGSPLSLECTVEGTSNPNLYWYRQAAGRGLQLLFYSVGIGQISSEVPQNLSASRPQDRQFILSSKKLLLSDSGFYLCACRGGSYGYTFGSGTRLTVV.

CDR3 nucleotide sequence: TGTGCCAGCAGTTACGGACAGGGGGGAGGTGAAAAACTGTTTTTT. Amino acids: CASSYGQGGGEKLFF. This chain uses TRBV6-5 with TRBJ1-4; TRBD1 aligns across 10 bases. The CDR3 sequence is 15 residues long. V lost 2 bases and J lost 7; bases outside the gene matches: 4. Germline V gene data show CDR1 as MNHEY and CDR2 as SVGAGI.

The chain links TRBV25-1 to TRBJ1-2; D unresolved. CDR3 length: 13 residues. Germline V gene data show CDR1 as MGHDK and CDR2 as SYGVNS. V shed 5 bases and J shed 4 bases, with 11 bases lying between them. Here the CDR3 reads CASSPNDIYGYTF. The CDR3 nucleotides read TGTGCCAGCAGTCCAAATGATATCTATGGCTACACCTTC.

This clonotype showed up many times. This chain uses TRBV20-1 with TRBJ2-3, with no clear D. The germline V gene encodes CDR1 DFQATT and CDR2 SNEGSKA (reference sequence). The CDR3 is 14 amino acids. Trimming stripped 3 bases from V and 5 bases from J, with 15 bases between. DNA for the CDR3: TGCAGTGCTAGGACAATGGGGTCGGTAGATACGCAGTATTTT. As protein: CSARTMGSVDTQYF.

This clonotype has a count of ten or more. Here the CDR3 reads CGGTLGYEQYF. In nucleotides, the CDR3 is TGCGGCGGGACATTAGGCTACGAGCAGTACTTC. This rearrangement joins TRBV20-1 to TRBJ2-7; D possibly uses TRBD1 or TRBD2 (6 bases each). The CDR3 spans 11 residues. Germline CDR1 reads DFQATT; CDR2 reads SNEGSKA (reference sequence).

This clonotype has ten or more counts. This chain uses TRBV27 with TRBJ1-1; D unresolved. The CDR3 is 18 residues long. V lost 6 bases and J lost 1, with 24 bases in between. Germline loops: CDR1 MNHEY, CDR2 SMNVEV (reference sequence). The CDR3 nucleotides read TGTGCCAGCAGCCCGGAACTTGTGGGATGGTACGGGAACACTGAAGCTTTCTTT. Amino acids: CASSPELVGWYGNTEAFF.

The DNA for the CDR3 is TGTGCCTGGACTCCAGGGGGGGGACCCTACAATGAGCAGTTCTTC. Translated, it gives CAWTPGGGPYNEQFF. V and J are TRBV30 and TRBJ2-1, with D perhaps given as TRBD1 or TRBD2 (7 bases each). CDR1 is GTSNPN, CDR2 SVGIG, per germline (reference sequence). With 4 bases removed from V and 2 bases from J, the gap between germline ends came to 15 bases. This CDR3 has 15 residues.

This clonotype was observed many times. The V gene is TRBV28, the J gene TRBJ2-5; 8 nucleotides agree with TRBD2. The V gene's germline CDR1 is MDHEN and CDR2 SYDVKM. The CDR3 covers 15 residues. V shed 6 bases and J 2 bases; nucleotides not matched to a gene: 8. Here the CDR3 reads CASRPRGAIQETQYF. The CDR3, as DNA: TGTGCCAGCAGGCCGCGGGGGGCGATACAAGAGACCCAGTACTTC.

The CDR3 DNA sequence: TGTGCCAGCAGCGTAGAATCTACGGGACAGTGGAGCTCTGGAAACACCATATATTTT. It translates to CASSVESTGQWSSGNTIYF. The J gene is TRBJ1-3, the V gene TRBV9, with TRBD1 identical over 7 bases. The J segment lost 0 bases and the V segment lost 0 bases, leaving 12 bases of the junction unmatched. This CDR3 has 19 residues. Germline V gives CDR1 SGDLS, CDR2 YYNGEE.

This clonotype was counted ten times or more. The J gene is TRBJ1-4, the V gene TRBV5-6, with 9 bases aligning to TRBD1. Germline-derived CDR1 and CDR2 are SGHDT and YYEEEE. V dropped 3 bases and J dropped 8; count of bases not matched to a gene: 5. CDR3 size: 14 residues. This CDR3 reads CASSSRTGDEKLFF. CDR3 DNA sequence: TGTGCCAGCAGCTCTCGGACAGGGGACGAAAAACTGTTTTTT.

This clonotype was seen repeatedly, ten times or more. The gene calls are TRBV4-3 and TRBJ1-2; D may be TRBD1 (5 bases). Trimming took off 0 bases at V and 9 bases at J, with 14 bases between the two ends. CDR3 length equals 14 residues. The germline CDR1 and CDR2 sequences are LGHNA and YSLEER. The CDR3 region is CASSQDGQGSSYTF. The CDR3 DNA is TGCGCCAGCAGCCAAGATGGGCAGGGATCAAGCTACACCTTC.

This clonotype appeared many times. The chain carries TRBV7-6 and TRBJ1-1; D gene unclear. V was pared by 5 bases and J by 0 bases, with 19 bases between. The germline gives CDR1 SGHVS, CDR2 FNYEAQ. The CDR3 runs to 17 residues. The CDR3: CASSPAPAGSMNTEAFF. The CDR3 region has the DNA TGTGCCAGCAGCCCCGCCCCGGCGGGCAGCATGAACACTGAAGCTTTCTTT.

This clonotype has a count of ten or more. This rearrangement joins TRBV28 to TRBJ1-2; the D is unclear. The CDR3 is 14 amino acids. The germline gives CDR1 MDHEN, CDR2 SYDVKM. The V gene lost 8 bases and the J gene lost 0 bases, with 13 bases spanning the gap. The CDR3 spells CASALSLANYGYTF. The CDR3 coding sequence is TGTGCCAGCGCCCTGAGCTTAGCTAACTATGGCTACACCTTC.

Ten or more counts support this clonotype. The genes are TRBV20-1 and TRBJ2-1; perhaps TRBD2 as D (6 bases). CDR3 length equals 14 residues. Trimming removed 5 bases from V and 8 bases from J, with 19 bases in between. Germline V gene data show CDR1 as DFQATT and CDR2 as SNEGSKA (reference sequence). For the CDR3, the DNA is TGCAGTGCTCCTAGGTATAGTTGGGGGGATGAGCAGTTCTTC. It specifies CSAPRYSWGDEQFF.

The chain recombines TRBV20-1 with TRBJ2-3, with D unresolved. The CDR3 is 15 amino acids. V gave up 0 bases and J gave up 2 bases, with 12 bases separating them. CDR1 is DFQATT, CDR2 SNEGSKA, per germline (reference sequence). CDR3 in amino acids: CSARDYGFFTDTQYF. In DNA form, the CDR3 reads TGCAGTGCTAGAGATTATGGGTTTTTCACAGATACGCAGTATTTT.

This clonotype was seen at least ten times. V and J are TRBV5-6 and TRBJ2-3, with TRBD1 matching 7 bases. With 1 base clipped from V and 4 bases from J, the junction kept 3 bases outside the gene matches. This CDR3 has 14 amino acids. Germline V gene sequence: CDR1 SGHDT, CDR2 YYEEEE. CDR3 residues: CASSLFTGADTQYF. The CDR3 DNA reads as TGTGCCAGCAGCTTGTTCACAGGGGCAGATACGCAGTATTTT.

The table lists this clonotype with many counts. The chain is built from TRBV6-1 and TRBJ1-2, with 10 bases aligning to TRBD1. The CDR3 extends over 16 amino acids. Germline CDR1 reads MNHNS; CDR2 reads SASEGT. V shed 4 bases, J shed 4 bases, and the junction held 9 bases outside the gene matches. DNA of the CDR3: TGTGCCAGCAGTGGGGGAACGGGACAGGGGCCCTATGGCTACACCTTC. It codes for CASSGGTGQGPYGYTF.

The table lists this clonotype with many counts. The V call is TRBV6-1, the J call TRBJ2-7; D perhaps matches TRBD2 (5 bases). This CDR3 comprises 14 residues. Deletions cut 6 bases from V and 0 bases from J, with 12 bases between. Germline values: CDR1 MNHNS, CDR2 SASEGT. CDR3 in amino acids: CASRDGVRSYEQYF. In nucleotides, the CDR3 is TGTGCCAGCAGAGACGGGGTTCGCTCCTACGAGCAGTACTTC.

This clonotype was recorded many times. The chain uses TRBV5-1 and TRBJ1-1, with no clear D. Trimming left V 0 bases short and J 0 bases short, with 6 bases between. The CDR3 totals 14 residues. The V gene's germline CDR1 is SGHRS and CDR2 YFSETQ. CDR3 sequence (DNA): TGCGCCAGCAGCTTGGTCGCGATGAACACTGAAGCTTTCTTT. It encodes CASSLVAMNTEAFF.

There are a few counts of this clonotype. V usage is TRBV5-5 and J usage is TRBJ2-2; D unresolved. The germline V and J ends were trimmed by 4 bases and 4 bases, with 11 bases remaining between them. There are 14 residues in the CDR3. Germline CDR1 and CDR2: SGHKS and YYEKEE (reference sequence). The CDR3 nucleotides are TGTGCCAGCAGCCCCGGTCTGGGCACCGGGGAGCTGTTTTTT. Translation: CASSPGLGTGELFF.